This T cell receptor (beta chain) was identified during a study of human CD4 T cells and Enterobacteriaceae. By share, this clone ranks as medium-sized (0.01 to 0.1%). Its antigen is undetermined. TCRdb's copy holds only in-frame clones and misses some; the assay was immunoSEQ multiplex PCR. Of some 29,000 clones listed, almost 85% were seen once; the top ten hold 1.7%. Study conclusions and caveats: Matching to same-donor CFSE-low cultures alone inferred ex vivo clonotype reactivity.

The CDR3 is 14 residues long. Germline values: CDR1 SGHVS, CDR2 FNYEAQ. Memory CD4+ T cells were sorted as all CD4+ cells except CD45RA+CCR7+CD95- naive cells, over 95% pure. Blood from healthy donors was obtained in Switzerland from donation centers. CD4+ T cells and monocytes were enriched with CD4 and CD14 microbeads. Material for sequencing was memory CD4+ T cells from blood. The sequence was collected from a human donor in good health. The chain is built from TRBV7-6 and TRBJ2-3; 10 nucleotides align to TRBD2. CDR3 residues: CVAIGTSGTDTQYF. The CDR3 DNA is TGTGTCGCAATTGGGACTAGCGGCACAGATACGCAGTATTTT.